This entry features one TCR beta chain sequence. These data belong to a study of T cells in tumors after PD-1 blockade. Looking at the study overall: Excluded were patients with checkpoint blockade, immunosuppressants, or radiotherapy or other anti-cancer therapy within 4 weeks.

Germline-derived CDR1 and CDR2 are MNHNY and SVGAGI (reference sequence). V was shortened by 5 bases and J by 2 bases, with 9 bases between the two germline ends. CDR3 length: 13 amino acids. The data were produced by immunoSEQ multiplex PCR, yet TCRdb's version contains in-frame clones alone and is incomplete. The sample gives 54,000 or so clones, around 80% of which show up once; 13% is in the top ten. The chain employs TRBV6-6 and TRBJ1-1; D gene ambiguous. The sequence derives from a human donor with basal cell carcinoma. Material: PBMCs, obtained before anti-PD-1 treatment. This chain's CDR3 is CASSRAGNTEAFF. In DNA form, the CDR3 reads TGTGCCAGCAGTCGGGCAGGAAACACTGAAGCTTTCTTT.